Here is one T cell receptor (beta chain) with its context. Its antigen is unknown. These data belong to a study of OX40 agonist ivuxolimab in advanced cancers. Findings and limits, study-wide: Clonal expansion was among the lowest in partial responders at 0.1-3.0 mg/kg, especially CD8+.

Any history of autoimmune disease or systemic immunosuppression disqualified patients. Trimming at V came to 3 bases and at J to 4 bases, leaving 4 bases not matched to a gene. The CDR3 is 14 amino acids. Germline loops: CDR1 SEHNR, CDR2 FQNEAQ (reference sequence). TCRdb keeps only in-frame clones here, not all; method: immunoSEQ multiplex PCR. The table includes nearly 95,000 clones, 94% detected once. This TCR was recovered from an adult with an advanced solid tumor such as melanoma, head and neck, liver or kidney cancer. Sequences were derived from CD4+ or CD8+ T cells sorted from blood, sampled in a trial of the OX40 agonist ivuxolimab. This chain links TRBV7-9 with TRBJ2-7; 9 bases match TRBD1. The DNA for the CDR3 is TGTGCCAGCAGCTTCCCCGGACAGGGGTACGAGCAGTACTTC. It yields the protein CASSFPGQGYEQYF.